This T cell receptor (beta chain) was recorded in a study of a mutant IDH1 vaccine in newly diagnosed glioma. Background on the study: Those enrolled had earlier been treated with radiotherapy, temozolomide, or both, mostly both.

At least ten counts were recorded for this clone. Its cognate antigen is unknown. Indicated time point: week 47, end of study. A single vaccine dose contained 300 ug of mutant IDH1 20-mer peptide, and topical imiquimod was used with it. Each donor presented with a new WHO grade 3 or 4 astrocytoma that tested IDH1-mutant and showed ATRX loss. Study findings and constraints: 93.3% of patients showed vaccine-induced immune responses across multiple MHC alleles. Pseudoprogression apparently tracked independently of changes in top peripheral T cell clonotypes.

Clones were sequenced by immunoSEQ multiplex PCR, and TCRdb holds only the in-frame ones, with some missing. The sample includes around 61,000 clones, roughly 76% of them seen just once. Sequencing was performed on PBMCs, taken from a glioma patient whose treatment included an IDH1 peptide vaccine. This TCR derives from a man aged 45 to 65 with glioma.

The CDR3 here is CASSSQGSNQPQHF. CDR3 in DNA: TGTGCCAGCAGCTCACAGGGGAGCAATCAGCCCCAGCATTTT. The rearrangement joins TRBV5-4 to TRBJ1-5; 7 nucleotides agree with TRBD1. Trimming cost V 3 bases and J 1 base; bases outside gene matches: 1. The CDR3 contains 14 residues. Germline V lookup: CDR1 SGHNT, CDR2 YYREEE (reference sequence).